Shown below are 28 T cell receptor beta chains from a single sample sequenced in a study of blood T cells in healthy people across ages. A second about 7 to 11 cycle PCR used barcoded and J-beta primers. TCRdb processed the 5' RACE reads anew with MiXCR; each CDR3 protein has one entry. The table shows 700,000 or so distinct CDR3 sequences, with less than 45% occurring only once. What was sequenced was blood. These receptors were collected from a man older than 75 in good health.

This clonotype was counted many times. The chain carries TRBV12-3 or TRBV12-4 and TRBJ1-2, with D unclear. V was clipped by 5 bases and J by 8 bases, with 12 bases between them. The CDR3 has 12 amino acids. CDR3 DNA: TGTGCCAGCAGTAATGGGCCTCGGGGCTACACCTTC. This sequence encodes CASSNGPRGYTF.

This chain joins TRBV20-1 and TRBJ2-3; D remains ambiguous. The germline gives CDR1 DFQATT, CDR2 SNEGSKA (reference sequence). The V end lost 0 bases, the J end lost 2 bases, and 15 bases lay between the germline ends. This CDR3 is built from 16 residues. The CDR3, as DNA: TGCAGTGCTAGAGAAGGGCAGGTCCTTCTCACAGATACGCAGTATTTT. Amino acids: CSAREGQVLLTDTQYF.

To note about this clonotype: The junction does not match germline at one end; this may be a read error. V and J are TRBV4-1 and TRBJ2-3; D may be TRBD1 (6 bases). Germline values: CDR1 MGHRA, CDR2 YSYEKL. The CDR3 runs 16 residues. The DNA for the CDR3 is TGCGCCAACAGCCAAGCCCGGGACATCAACACAGATACGCAGTATTTT. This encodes CANSQARDINTDTQYF.

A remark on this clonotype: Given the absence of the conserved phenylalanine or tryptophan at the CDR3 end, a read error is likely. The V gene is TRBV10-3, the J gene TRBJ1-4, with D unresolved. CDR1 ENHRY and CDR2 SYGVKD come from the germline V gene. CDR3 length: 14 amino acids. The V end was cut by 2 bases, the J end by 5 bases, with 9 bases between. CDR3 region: CAISEGKANEKLFL. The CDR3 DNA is TGTGCCATCAGTGAGGGGAAGGCGAATGAAAAACTGTTTTTG.

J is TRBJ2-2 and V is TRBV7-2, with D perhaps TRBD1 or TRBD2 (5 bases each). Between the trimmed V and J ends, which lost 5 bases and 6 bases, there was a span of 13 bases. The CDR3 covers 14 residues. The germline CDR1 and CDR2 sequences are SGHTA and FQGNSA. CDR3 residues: CASSPQRGSGELFF. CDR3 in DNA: TGTGCCAGCAGCCCCCAACGGGGCTCCGGGGAGCTGTTTTTT.

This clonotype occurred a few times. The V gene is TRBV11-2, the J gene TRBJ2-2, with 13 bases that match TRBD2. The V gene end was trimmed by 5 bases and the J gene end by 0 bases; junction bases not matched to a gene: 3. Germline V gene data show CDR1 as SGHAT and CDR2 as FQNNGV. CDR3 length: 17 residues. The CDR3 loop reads CASSRGTSGANTGELFF. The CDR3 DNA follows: TGTGCCAGCAGCCGTGGGACTAGCGGGGCGAACACCGGGGAGCTGTTTTTT. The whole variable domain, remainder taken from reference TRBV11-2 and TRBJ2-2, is EAGVAQSPRYKIIEKRQSVAFWCNPISGHATLYWYQQILGQGPKLLIQFQNNGVVDDSQLPKDRFSAERLKGVDSTLKIQPAKLEDSAVYLCASSRGTSGANTGELFFGEGSRLTVL.

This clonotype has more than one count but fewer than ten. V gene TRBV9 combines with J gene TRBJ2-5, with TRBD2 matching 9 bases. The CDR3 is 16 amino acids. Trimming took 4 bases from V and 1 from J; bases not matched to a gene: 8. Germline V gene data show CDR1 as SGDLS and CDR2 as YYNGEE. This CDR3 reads CASSTPFSGSQETQYF. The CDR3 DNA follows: TGTGCCAGCAGCACACCATTTAGCGGGAGCCAAGAGACCCAGTACTTC.

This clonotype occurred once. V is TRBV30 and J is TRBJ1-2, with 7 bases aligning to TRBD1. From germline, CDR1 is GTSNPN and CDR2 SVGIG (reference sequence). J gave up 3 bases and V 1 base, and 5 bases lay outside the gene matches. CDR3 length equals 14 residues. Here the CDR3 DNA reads TGTGCCTGGAGTGAAACCGGGACAGACTATGGCTACACCTTC. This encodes CAWSETGTDYGYTF.

The CDR3 is CAISESGTGNTEAFF. The CDR3 DNA sequence: TGTGCCATCAGTGAGTCGGGGACGGGGAACACTGAAGCTTTCTTT. The chain is built from TRBV10-3 and TRBJ1-1; maybe TRBD1 (5 bases). V lost 0 bases and J 1 base, leaving 9 bases between the germline ends. Germline V gene data show CDR1 as ENHRY and CDR2 as SYGVKD. There are 15 residues in the CDR3.

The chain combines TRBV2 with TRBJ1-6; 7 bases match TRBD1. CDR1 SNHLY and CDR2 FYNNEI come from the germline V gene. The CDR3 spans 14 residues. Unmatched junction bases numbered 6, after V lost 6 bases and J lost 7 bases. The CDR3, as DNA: TGTGCCAGCAGGACGGGACAGCTGAATTCACCCCTCCACTTT. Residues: CASRTGQLNSPLHF.

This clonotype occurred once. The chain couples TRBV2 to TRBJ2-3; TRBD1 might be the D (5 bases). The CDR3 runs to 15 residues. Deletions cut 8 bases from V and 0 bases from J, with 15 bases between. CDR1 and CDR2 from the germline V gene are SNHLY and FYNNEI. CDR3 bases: TGTGCCAGCTCAAGGGGCAGCTCTAGCACAGATACGCAGTATTTT. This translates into CASSRGSSSTDTQYF.

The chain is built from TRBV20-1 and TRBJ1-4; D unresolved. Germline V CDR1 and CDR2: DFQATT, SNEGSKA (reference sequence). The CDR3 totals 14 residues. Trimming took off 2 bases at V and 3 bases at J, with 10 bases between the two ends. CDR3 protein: CSARSGVANEKLFF. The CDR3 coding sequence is TGCAGTGCTAGATCCGGGGTGGCTAATGAAAAACTGTTTTTT.

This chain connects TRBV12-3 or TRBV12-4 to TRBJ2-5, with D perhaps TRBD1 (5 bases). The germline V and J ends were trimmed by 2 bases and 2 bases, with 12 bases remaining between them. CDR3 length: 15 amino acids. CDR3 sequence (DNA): TGTGCCAGCAGTTTAAGGCCGACAGATCAAGAGACCCAGTACTTC. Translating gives CASSLRPTDQETQYF.

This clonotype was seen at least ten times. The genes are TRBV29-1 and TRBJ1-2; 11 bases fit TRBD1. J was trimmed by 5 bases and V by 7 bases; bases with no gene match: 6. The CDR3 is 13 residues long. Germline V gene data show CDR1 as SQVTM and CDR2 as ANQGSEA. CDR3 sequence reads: CSAGTGGTYGYTF. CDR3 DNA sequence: TGCAGCGCCGGGACAGGGGGGACGTATGGCTACACCTTC.

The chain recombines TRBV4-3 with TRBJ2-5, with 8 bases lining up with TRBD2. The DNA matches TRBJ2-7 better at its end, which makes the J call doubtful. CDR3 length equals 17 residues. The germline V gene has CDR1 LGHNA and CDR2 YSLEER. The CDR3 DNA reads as TGCGCCAGCAGCCAAGATGCTGCCGGGGGGGGGATCTACGAGCAGTACTTC. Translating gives CASSQDAAGGGIYEQYF.

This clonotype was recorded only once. The CDR3 nucleotides read TGCAGTGCTAGAGGGACACTAGCGGGTTCCTACAATGAGCAGTTCTTC. This gives the protein CSARGTLAGSYNEQFF. This rearrangement joins TRBV20-1 to TRBJ2-1; 9 positions match TRBD2. CDR1 is DFQATT and CDR2 is SNEGSKA in the germline V gene (reference sequence). The CDR3 is made up of 16 amino acids. V lost 1 base to trimming and J lost 1 base; unmatched junction nucleotides: 5.

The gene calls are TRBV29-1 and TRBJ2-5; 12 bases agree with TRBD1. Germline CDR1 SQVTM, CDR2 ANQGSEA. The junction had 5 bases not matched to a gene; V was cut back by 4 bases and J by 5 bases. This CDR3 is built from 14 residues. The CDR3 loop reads CSVGGTGGVETQYF. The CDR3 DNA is TGCAGCGTTGGAGGGACAGGGGGCGTGGAGACCCAGTACTTC.

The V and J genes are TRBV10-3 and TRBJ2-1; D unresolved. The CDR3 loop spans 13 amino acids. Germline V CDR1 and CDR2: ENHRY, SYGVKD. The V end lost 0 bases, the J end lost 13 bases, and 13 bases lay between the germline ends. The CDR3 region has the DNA TGTGCCATCAGTGAGTCCCAATTGGAGACCCAGTTCTTC. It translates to CAISESQLETQFF.

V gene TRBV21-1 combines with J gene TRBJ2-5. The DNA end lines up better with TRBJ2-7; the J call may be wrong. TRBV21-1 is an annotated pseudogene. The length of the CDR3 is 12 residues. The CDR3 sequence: CASSKEFNEQYF. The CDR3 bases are TGTGCCAGCAGCAAAGAATTCAACGAGCAGTACTTC.

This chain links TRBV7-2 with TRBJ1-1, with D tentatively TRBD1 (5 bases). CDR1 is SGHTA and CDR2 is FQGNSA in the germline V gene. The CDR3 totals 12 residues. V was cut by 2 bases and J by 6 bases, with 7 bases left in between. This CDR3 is CASSLWDAEAFF. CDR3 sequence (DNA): TGTGCCAGCAGCTTATGGGACGCTGAAGCTTTCTTT.

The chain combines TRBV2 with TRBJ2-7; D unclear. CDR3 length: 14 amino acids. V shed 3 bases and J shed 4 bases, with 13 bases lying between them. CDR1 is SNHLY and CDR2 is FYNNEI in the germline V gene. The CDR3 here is CASSDVPTIYEQYF. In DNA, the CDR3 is TGTGCCAGCAGTGATGTTCCCACCATTTACGAGCAGTACTTC.

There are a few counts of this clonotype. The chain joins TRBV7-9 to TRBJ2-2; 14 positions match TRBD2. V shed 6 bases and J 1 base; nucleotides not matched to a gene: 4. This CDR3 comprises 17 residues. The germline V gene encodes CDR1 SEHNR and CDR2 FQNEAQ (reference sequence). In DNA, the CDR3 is TGTGCCAGCAGTCGGACTAGCGGGGGGTTGAACACCGGGGAGCTGTTTTTT. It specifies CASSRTSGGLNTGELFF.

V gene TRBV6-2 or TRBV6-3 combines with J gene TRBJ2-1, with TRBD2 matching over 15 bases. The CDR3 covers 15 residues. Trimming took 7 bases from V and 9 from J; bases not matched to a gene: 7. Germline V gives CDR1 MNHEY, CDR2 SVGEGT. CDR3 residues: CASTEGTSGRSEQFF. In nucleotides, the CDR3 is TGTGCCAGCACCGAGGGGACTAGCGGGAGGAGTGAGCAGTTCTTC.

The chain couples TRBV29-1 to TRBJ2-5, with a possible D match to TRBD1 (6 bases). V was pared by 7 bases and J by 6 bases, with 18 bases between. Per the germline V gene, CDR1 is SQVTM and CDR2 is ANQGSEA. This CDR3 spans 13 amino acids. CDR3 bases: TGCAGCGCTCAGGGGCAGGGAGCGCAGACCCAGTACTTC. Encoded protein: CSAQGQGAQTQYF. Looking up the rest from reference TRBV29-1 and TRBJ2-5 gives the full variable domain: SAVISQKPSRDICQRGTSLTIQCQVDSQVTMMFWYRQQPGQSLTLIATANQGSEATYESGFVIDKFPISRPNLTFSTLTVSNMSPEDSSIYLCSAQGQGAQTQYFGPGTRLLVL.

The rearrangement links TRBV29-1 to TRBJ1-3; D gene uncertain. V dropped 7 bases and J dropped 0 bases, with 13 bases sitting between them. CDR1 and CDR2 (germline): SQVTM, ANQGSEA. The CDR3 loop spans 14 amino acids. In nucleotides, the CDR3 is TGCAGCGCTGCGGGAGGCCTCTCTGGAAACACCATATATTTT. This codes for CSAAGGLSGNTIYF.

CDR3: CASSDWTSGGGEQYF. The CDR3 nucleotides read TGCGCCAGCAGTGATTGGACTAGCGGGGGCGGCGAGCAGTACTTC. The chain is built from TRBV10-1 and TRBJ2-7, with 13 bases fitting TRBD2. Germline trimming cut 3 bases from V and 6 bases from J; bases unmatched to any gene: 5. The CDR3 spans 15 residues. Per germline, CDR1 WNHNN and CDR2 SYGVQD (reference sequence).

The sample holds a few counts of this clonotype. The CDR3 sequence: CASRLRGDTQYF. CDR3 sequence (DNA): TGTGCCAGCAGATTAAGAGGAGATACGCAGTATTTT. This chain connects TRBV12-3 or TRBV12-4 to TRBJ2-3; no definite D call. CDR3 length equals 12 residues. V dropped 6 bases and J dropped 5 bases, with 9 bases sitting between them.

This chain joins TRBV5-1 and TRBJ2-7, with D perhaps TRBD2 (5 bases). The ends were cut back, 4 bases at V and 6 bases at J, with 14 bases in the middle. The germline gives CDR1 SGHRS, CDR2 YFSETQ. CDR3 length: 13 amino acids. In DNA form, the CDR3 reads TGCGCCAGCAGCATGACGGGGAGCAGCGAGCAGTACTTC. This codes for CASSMTGSSEQYF.